This T cell receptor beta chain was sequenced during a study of T cell responses to AZD1222 COVID-19 vaccine. Study-level results: The study reported that nearly half of spike-specific TCRs target unmutated variant regions. Vaccine-associated CD4 TCRs ranged over spike, dominating at 160-218 and 743-854.

This CDR3 is 15 amino acids long. The ends lost 0 bases at V and 3 bases at J; junction bases unmatched: 3. Germline V gene data show CDR1 as SGHRS and CDR2 as YFSETQ. The data were produced by immunoSEQ multiplex PCR, yet TCRdb's version contains in-frame clones alone and is incomplete. The sample has some 140,000 clones; roughly 90% are singletons. For this clone: Its target is unknown.

The TCR was taken from an adult in good health. Sample: peripheral blood, taken on day 0 of AZD1222 vaccination. This sequence joins TRBV5-1 and TRBJ2-7; 10 nucleotides line up with TRBD2. The CDR3 spells CASSLVASGSYEQYF. DNA for the CDR3: TGCGCCAGCAGCTTGGTGGCTAGCGGGAGCTACGAGCAGTACTTC.